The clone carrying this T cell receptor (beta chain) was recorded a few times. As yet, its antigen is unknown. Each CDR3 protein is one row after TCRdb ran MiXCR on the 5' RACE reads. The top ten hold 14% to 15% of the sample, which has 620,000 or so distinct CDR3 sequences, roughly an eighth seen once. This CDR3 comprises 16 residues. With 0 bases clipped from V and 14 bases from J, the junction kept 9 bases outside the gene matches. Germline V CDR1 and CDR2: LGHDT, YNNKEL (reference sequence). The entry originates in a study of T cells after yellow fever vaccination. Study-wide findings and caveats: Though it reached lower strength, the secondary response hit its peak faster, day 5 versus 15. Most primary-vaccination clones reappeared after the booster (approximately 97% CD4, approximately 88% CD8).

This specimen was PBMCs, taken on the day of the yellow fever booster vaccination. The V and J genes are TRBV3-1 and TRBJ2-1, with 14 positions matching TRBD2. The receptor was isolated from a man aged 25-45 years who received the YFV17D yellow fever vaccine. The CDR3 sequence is CASSQDFPGLAGVEFF. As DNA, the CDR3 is TGTGCCAGCAGCCAAGATTTTCCGGGACTAGCGGGAGTTGAGTTCTTC.